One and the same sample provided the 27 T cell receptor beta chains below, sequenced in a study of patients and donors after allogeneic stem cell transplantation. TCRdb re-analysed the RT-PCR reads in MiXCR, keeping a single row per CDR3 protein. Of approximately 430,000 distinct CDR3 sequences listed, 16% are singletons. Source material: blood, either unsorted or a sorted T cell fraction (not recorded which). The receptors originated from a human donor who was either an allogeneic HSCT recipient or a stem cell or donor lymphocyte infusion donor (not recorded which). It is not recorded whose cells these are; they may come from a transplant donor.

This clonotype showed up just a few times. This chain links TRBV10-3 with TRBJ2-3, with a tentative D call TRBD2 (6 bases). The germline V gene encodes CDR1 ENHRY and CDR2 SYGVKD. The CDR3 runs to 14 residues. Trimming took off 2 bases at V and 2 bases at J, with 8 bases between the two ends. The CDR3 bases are TGTGCCATCAGTGAGGCGGGATTCACAGATACGCAGTATTTT. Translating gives CAISEAGFTDTQYF.

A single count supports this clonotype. The DNA of the CDR3 is TGTGCCAGCAGCCCCCTGAGGCGCACCTTCCAAGAGACCCAGTACTTC. Translation: CASSPLRRTFQETQYF. The V and J genes are TRBV6-1 and TRBJ2-5; the D is unclear. Between the trimmed V and J ends, which lost 6 bases and 1 base, there was a span of 18 bases. CDR1 is MNHNS and CDR2 is SASEGT in the germline V gene. The CDR3 runs to 16 residues.

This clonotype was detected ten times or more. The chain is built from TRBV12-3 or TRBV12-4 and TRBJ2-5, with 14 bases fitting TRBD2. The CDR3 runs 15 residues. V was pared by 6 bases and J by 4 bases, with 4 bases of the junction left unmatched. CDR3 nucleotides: TGTGCCAGCAGGCTCGGACTAGCGGGAGGAGAGACCCAGTACTTC. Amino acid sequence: CASRLGLAGGETQYF.

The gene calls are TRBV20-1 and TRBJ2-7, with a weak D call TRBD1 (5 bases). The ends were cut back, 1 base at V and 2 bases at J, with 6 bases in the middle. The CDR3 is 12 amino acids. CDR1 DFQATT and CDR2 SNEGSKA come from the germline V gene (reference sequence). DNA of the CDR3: TGCAGTGCTAGAGGCAGGGCCTACGAGCAGTACTTC. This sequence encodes CSARGRAYEQYF.

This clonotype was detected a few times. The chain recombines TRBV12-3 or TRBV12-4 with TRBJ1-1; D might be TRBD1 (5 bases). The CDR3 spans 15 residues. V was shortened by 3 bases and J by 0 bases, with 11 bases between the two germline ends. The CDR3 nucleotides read TGTGCCAGCAGTTTGTTCGGGGGAGTGAACACTGAAGCTTTCTTT. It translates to CASSLFGGVNTEAFF.

The CDR3: CASSAGTRGTEAFF. Written as DNA, the CDR3 is TGTGCCAGCAGCGCGGGGACTAGAGGGACTGAAGCTTTCTTT. This chain connects TRBV7-8 to TRBJ1-1, with a weak D call TRBD1 (5 bases). The CDR3 extends over 14 amino acids. V dropped 5 bases and J dropped 5 bases, with 15 bases sitting between them. In germline, CDR1 is SGHVS, CDR2 FQNEAQ.

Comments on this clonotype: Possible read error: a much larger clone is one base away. Here the CDR3 reads CASSFTRAHEQFF. The CDR3 DNA is TGTGCCAGCAGTTTTACCAGGGCCCATGAGCAGTTCTTC. V gene TRBV12-3 or TRBV12-4 combines with J gene TRBJ2-1; TRBD1 might be the D (5 bases). The V end was cut by 3 bases, the J end by 8 bases, with 11 bases between. The length of the CDR3 is 13 residues.

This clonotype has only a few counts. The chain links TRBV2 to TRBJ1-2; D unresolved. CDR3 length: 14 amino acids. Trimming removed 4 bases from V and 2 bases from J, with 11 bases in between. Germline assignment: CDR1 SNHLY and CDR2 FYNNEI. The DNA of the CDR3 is TGTGCCAGCAGTGGGTTACCCGTGAACTATGGCTACACCTTC. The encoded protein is CASSGLPVNYGYTF.

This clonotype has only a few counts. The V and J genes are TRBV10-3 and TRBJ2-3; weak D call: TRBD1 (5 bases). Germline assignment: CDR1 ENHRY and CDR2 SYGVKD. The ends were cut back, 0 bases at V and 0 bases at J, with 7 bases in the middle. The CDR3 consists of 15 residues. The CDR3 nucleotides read TGTGCCATCAGTGAGTCTGACAGAAGCACAGATACGCAGTATTTT. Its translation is CAISESDRSTDTQYF.

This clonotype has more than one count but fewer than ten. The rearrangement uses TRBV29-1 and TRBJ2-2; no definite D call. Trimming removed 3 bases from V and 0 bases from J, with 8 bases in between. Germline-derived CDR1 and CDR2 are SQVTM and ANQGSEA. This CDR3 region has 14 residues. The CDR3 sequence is CSVDVGSNTGELFF. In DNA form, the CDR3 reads TGCAGCGTTGACGTAGGGTCGAACACCGGGGAGCTGTTTTTT.

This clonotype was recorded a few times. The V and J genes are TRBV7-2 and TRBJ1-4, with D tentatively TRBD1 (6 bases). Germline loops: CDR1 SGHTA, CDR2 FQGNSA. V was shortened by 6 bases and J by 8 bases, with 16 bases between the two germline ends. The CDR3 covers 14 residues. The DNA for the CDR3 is TGTGCCAGCAGGCGGGGGCTCGCGACAGAAAAACTGTTTTTT. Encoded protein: CASRRGLATEKLFF.

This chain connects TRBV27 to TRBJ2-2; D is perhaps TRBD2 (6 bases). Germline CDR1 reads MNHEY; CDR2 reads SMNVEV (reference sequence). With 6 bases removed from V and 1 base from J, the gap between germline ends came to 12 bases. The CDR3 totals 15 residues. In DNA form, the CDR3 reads TGTGCCAGCAGCCTGTCGGGGGAGAACACCGGGGAGCTGTTTTTT. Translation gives CASSLSGENTGELFF.

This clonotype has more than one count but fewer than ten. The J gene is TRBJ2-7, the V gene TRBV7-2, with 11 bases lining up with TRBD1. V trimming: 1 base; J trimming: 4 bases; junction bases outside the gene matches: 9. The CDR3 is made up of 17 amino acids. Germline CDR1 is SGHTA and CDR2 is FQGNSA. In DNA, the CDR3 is TGTGCCAGCAGCTTAGTTCTTATGGGACAGGGGGGATACGAGCAGTACTTC. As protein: CASSLVLMGQGGYEQYF. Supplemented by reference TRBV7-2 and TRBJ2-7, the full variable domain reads GAGVSQSPSNKVTEKGKDVELRCDPISGHTALYWYRQSLGQGLEFLIYFQGNSAPDKSGLPSDRFSAERTGGSVSTLTIQRTQQEDSAVYLCASSLVLMGQGGYEQYFGPGTRLTVT.

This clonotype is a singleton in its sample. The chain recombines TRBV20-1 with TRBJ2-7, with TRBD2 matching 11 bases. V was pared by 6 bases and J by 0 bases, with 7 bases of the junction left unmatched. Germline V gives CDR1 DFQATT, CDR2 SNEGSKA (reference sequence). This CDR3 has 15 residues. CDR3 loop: CSAKSSGGPSYEQYF. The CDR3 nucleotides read TGCAGTGCCAAATCTAGCGGGGGGCCCTCCTACGAGCAGTACTTC.

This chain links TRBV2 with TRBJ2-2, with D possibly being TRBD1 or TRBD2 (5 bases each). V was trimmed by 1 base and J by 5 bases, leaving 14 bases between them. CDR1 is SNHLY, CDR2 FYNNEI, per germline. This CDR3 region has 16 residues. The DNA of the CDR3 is TGTGCCAGCAGTGAAGAAGGGGACCGAAGGACCGGGGAGCTGTTTTTT. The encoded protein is CASSEEGDRRTGELFF.

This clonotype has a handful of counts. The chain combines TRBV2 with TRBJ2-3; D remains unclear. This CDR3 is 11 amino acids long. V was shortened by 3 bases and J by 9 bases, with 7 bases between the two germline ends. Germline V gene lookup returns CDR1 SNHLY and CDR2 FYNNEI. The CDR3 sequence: CASSEETTQYF. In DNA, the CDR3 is TGTGCCAGCAGTGAGGAGACCACGCAGTATTTT.

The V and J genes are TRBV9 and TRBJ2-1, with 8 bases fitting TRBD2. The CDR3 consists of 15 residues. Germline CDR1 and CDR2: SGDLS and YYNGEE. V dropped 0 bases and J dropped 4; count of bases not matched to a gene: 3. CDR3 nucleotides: TGTGCCAGCAGCGTAGAGACTAGCGTTTACAATGAGCAGTTCTTC. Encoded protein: CASSVETSVYNEQFF. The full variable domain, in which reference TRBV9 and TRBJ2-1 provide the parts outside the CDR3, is DSGVTQTPKHLITATGQRVTLRCSPRSGDLSVYWYQQSLDQGLQFLIQYYNGEERAKGNILERFSAQQFPDLHSELNLSSLELGDSALYFCASSVETSVYNEQFFGPGTRLTVL.

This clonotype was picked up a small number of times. CDR3 in DNA: TGCGCCAGCAGCTTGACTAGCGAGGACGAGCAGTACTTC. The encoded protein is CASSLTSEDEQYF. V usage is TRBV5-1 and J usage is TRBJ2-7; 7 nucleotides line up with TRBD2. The CDR3 is 13 amino acids. The germline V gene has CDR1 SGHRS and CDR2 YFSETQ. The V and J ends lost 1 base and 5 bases, in that order; junction bases with no gene match: 3.

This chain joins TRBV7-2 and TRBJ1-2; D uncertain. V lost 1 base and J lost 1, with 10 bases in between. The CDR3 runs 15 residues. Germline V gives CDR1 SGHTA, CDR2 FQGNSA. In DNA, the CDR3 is TGTGCCAGCAGCTTAGAGGTACACCGTAACTATGGCTACACCTTC. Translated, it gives CASSLEVHRNYGYTF.

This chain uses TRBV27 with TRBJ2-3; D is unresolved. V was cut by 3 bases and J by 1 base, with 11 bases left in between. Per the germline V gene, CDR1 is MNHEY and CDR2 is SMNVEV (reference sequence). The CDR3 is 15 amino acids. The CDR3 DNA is TGTGCCAGCAGTTTGTACAGACGGGGCACAGATACGCAGTATTTT. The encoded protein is CASSLYRRGTDTQYF.

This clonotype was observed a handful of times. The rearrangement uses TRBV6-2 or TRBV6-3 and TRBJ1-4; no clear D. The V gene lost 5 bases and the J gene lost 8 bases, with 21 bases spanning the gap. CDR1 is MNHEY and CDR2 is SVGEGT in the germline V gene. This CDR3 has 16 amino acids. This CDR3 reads CASSPLAFAVLEKLFF. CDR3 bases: TGTGCCAGCAGTCCACTGGCTTTCGCGGTTCTAGAAAAACTGTTTTTT.

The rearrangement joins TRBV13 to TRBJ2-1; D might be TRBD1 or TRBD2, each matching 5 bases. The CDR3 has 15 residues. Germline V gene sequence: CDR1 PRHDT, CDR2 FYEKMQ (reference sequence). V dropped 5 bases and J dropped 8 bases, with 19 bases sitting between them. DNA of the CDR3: TGTGCCAGCAGCCCCGCCCCCGGGGCTCGGGATGAGCAGTTCTTC. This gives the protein CASSPAPGARDEQFF.

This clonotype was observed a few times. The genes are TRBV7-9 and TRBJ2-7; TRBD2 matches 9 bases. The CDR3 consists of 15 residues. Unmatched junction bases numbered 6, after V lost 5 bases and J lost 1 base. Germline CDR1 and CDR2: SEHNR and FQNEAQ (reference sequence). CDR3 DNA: TGTGCCAGCAGCAGAGGACTAGCGACGTCCTACGAGCAGTACTTC. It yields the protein CASSRGLATSYEQYF.

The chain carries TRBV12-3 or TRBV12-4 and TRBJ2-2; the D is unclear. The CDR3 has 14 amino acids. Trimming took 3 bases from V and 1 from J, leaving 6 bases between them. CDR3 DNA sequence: TGTGCCAGCAGTTTTGGCAGGAACACCGGGGAGCTGTTTTTT. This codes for CASSFGRNTGELFF.

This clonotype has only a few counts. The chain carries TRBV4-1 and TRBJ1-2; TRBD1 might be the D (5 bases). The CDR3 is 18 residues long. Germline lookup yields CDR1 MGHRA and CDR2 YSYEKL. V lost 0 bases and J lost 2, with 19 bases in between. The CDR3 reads CASSQDRSRAESNYGYTF. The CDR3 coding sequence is TGCGCCAGCAGCCAAGATCGAAGCAGGGCAGAGTCCAACTATGGCTACACCTTC.

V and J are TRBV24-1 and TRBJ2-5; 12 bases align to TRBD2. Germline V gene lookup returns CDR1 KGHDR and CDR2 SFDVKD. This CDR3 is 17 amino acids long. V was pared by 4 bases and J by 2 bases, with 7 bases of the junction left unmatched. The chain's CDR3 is CATSDQRTSGVQETQYF. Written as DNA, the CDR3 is TGTGCCACCAGTGACCAACGGACTAGCGGGGTACAAGAGACCCAGTACTTC.

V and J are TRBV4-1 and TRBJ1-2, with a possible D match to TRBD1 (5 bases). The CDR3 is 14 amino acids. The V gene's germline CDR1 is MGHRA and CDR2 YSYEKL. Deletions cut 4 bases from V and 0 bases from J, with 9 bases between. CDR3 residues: CASSPQTANYGYTF. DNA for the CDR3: TGCGCCAGCAGCCCCCAGACAGCTAACTATGGCTACACCTTC.